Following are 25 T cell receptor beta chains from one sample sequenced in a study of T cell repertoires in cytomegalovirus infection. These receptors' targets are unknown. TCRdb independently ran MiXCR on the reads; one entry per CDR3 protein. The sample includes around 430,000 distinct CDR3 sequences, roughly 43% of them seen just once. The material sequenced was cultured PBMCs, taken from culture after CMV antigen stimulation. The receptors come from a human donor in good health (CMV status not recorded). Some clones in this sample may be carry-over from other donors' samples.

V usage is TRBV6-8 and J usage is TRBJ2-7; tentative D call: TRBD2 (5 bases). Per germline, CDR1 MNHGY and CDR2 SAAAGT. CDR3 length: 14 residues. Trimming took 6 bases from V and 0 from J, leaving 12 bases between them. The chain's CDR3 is CASSATRASYEQYF. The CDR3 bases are TGTGCCAGCAGCGCCACTAGGGCCTCCTACGAGCAGTACTTC.

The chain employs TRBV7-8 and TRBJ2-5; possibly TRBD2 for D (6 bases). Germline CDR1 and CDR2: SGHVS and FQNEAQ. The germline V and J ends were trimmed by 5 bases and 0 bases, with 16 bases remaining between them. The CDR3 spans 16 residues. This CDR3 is CASSPAGGWYQETQYF. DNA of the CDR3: TGTGCCAGCAGCCCCGCCGGGGGTTGGTACCAAGAGACCCAGTACTTC.

CDR3: CASSLSGTASYNEQFF. CDR3 in DNA: TGTGCCAGCAGCTTATCCGGGACGGCGTCCTACAATGAGCAGTTCTTC. The genes are TRBV7-2 and TRBJ2-1; D may match TRBD1 or TRBD2 (5 bases each). This CDR3 has 16 residues. V shed 2 bases and J shed 1 base, with 12 bases lying between them. The V gene's germline CDR1 is SGHTA and CDR2 FQGNSA.

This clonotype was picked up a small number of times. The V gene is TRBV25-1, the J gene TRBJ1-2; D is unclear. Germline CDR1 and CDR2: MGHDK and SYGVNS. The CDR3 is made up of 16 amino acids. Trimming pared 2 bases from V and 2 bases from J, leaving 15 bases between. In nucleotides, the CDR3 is TGTGCCAGCAGTGAAGGGTATTCCAGAATCAACTATGGCTACACCTTC. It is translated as CASSEGYSRINYGYTF.

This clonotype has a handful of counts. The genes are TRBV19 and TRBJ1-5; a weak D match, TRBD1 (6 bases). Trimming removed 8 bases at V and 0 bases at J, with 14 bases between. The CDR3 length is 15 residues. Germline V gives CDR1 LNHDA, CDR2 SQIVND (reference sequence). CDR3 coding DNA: TGTGCCAGTCAGAGCCAGGGGAATAGCAATCAGCCCCAGCATTTT. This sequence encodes CASQSQGNSNQPQHF. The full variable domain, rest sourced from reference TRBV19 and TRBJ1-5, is DGGITQSPKYLFRKEGQNVTLSCEQNLNHDAMYWYRQDPGQGLRLIYYSQIVNDFQKGDIAEGYSVSREKKESFPLTVTSAQKNPTAFYLCASQSQGNSNQPQHFGDGTRLSIL.

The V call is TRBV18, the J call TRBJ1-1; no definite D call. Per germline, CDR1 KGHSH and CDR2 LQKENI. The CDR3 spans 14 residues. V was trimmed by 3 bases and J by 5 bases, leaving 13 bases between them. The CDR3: CASSPGPRRTEAFF. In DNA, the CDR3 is TGTGCCAGCTCACCCGGACCGCGGCGGACTGAAGCTTTCTTT.

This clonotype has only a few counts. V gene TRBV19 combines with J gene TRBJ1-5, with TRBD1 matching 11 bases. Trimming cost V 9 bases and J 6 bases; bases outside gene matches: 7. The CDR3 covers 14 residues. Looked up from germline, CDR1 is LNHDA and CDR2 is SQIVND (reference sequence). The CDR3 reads CASAGQGARQPQHF. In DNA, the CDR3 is TGTGCCAGCGCCGGACAGGGGGCCCGTCAGCCCCAGCATTTT.

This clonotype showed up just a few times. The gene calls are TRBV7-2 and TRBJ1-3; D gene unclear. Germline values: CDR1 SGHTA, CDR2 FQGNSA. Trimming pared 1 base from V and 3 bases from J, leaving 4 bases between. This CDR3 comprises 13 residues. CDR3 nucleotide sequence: TGTGCCAGCAGCTTAGAGTTTGGAAACACCATATATTTT. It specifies CASSLEFGNTIYF.

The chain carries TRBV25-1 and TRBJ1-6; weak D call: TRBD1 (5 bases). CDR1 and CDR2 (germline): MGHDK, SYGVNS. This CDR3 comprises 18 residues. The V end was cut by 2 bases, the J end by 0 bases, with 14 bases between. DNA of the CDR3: TGTGCCAGCAGTGAAGAAGGGATGGGGCACTCCTATAATTCACCCCTCCACTTT. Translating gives CASSEEGMGHSYNSPLHF.

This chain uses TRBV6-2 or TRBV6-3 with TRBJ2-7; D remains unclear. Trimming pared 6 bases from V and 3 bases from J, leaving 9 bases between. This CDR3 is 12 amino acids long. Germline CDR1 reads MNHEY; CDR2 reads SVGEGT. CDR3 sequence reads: CASSRNNYEQYF. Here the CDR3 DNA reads TGTGCCAGCAGCCGTAACAACTACGAGCAGTACTTC.

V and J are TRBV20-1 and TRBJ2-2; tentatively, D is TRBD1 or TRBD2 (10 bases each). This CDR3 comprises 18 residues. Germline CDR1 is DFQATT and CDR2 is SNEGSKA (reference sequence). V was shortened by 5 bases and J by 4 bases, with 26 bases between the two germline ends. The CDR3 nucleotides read TGCAGTGCTTCCGGGACAGGGGTAGCGGGAGGTTTCACCGGGGAGCTGTTTTTT. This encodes CSASGTGVAGGFTGELFF.

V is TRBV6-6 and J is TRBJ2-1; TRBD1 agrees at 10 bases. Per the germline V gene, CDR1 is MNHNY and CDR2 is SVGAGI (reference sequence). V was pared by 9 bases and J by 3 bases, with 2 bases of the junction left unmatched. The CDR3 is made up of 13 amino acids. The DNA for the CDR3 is TGTGCCAGTGGGACAGGGGACTACAATGAGCAGTTCTTC. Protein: CASGTGDYNEQFF.

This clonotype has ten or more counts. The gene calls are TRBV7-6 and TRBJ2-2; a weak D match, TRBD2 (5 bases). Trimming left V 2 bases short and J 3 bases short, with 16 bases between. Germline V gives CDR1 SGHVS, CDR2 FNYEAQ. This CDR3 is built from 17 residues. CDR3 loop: CASSLRSAGFDTGELFF. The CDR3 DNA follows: TGTGCCAGCAGCTTACGTAGCGCGGGTTTCGACACCGGGGAGCTGTTTTTT.

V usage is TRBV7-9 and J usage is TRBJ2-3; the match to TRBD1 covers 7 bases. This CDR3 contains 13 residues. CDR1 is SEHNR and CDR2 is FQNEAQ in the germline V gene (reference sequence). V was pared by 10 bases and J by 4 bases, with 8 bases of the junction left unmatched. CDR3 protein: CATTGRVPDTQYF. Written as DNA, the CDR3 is TGTGCCACGACAGGGCGGGTTCCAGATACGCAGTATTTT.

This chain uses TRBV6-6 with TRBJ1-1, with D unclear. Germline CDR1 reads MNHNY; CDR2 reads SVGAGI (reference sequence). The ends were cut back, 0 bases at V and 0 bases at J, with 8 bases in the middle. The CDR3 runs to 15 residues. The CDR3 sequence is CASSYSSPMNTEAFF. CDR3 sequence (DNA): TGTGCCAGCAGTTACTCGTCCCCTATGAACACTGAAGCTTTCTTT.

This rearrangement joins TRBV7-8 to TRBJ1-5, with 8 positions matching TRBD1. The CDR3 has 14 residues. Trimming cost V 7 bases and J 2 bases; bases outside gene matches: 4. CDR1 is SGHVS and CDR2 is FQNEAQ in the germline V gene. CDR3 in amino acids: CASTSTGGNQPQHF. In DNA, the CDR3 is TGTGCCAGCACCTCGACAGGGGGCAATCAGCCCCAGCATTTT.

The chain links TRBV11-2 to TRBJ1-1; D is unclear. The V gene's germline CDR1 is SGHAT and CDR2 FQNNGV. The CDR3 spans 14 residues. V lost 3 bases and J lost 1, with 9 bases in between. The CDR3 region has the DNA TGTGCCAGCAGCTTCAGAACACAGAACACTGAAGCTTTCTTT. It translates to CASSFRTQNTEAFF.

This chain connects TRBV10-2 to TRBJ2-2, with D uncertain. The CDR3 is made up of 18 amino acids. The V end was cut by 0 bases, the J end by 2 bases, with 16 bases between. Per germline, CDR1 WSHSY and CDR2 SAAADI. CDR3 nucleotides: TGCGCCAGCAGTGAGTCTCGGCGGACCCCTCGAAACACCGGGGAGCTGTTTTTT. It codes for CASSESRRTPRNTGELFF.

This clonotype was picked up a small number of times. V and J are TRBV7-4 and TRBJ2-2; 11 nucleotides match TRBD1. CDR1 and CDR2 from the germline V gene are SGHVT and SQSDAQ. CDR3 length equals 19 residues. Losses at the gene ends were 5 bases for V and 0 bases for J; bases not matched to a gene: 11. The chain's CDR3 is CASSLLGRTGGANTGELFF. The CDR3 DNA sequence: TGTGCCAGCAGCCTCCTGGGGAGGACAGGGGGCGCGAACACCGGGGAGCTGTTTTTT.

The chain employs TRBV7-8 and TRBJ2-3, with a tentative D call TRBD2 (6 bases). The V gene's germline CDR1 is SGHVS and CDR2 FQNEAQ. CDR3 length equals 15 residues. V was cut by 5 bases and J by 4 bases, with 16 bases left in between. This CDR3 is CASSGRGGFSDTQYF. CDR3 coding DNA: TGTGCCAGCAGCGGAAGAGGAGGGTTTTCAGATACGCAGTATTTT.

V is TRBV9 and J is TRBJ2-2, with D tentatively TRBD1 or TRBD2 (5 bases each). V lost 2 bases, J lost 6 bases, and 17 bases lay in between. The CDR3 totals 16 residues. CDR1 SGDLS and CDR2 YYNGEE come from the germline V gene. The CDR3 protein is CASSVRINPGPGELFF. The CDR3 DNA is TGTGCCAGCAGCGTTCGGATTAACCCGGGGCCCGGGGAGCTGTTTTTT.

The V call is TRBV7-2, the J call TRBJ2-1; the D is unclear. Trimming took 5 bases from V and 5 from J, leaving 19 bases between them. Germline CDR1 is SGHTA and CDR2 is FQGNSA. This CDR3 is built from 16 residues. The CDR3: CASSPVFSMWNNEQFF. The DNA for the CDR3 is TGTGCCAGCAGCCCTGTCTTTTCTATGTGGAACAATGAGCAGTTCTTC.

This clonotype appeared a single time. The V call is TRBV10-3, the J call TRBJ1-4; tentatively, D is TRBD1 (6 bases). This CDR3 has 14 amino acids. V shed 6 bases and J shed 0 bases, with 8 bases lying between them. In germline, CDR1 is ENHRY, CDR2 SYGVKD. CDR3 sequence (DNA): TGTGCCATCAGGGACAGTGCAACTAATGAAAAACTGTTTTTT. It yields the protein CAIRDSATNEKLFF.

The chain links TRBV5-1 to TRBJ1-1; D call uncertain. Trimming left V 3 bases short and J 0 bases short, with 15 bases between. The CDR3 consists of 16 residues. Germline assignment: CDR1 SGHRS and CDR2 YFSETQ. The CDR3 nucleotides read TGCGCCAGCAGCTATACGGCCAACCGCATGAACACTGAAGCTTTCTTT. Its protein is CASSYTANRMNTEAFF.

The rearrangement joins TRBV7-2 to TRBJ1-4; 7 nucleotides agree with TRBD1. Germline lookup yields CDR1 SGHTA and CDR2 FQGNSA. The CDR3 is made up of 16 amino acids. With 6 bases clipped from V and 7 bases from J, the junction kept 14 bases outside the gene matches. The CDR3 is CASSPYRGGFGEKLFF. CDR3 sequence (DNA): TGTGCCAGCAGTCCATACAGGGGTGGGTTTGGTGAAAAACTGTTTTTT.